This T cell receptor beta chain was obtained from a study of T cells in Graves' hyperthyroidism and ophthalmopathy. Study outcomes and limitations: Blood samples included most of the expanded thyroid clonotypes exceeding 0.001. A model using 13 V-J features told ophthalmopathy apart from stable hyperthyroidism.

Graves' hyperthyroidism showing no ophthalmopathy progression within 18 months was considered stable. This clonotype was observed at least ten times. No antigen is known for it. Amplified TCR beta CDR3 regions derived from RNA transcripts. The primer set for the first-round RT-PCR of the TCR CDR3 was HTBI. MiXCR, applied by TCRdb to the multiplex PCR reads, yields one record per CDR3 protein. The profile shows about 680,000 distinct CDR3 sequences, around 40% of them singletons. Germline-derived CDR1 and CDR2 are LNHDA and SQIVND (reference sequence). V lost 4 bases, J lost 4 bases, and 3 bases lay in between. The CDR3 contains 11 residues.

The sequenced sample was blood. This TCR came from a woman between 40 and 50 years old with Graves' hyperthyroidism. J is TRBJ2-3 and V is TRBV19; no firm D call. In DNA form, the CDR3 reads TGTGCCAGTAGTAGGGCAGATACGCAGTATTTT. It codes for CASSRADTQYF.